Listed here is a single T cell receptor (beta chain). This specimen comes from a study of blood T cell repertoires in COVID-19. Study context: Material from acute and convalescent COVID-19 was sourced from the United States, Italy and Spain. Sources were T cells, B-cell-depleted T cells, or PBMCs; the material itself was cDNA or gDNA.

Original analysis: Amplifying reference gene primers gave estimates of nucleated cell counts. The table came from immunoSEQ multiplex PCR; TCRdb's copy has only in-frame clones and leaves some out. The V and J calls and clone size are taken from that table; D and trimming were inferred from the DNA. The table records about 380,000 clones, roughly 85% of them present only once. Per germline, CDR1 KGHSH and CDR2 LQKENI. The CDR3 runs 15 residues. With 2 bases removed from V and 1 base from J, the gap between germline ends came to 10 bases. The V call is TRBV18, the J call TRBJ2-3, with D possibly matching TRBD2 (5 bases). This clonotype was sampled from a woman younger than 30 with acute or convalescent COVID-19. Input material: peripheral blood. CDR3 in DNA: TGTGCCAGCTCACCATCCGGGATTGGCACAGATACGCAGTATTTT. This encodes CASSPSGIGTDTQYF.